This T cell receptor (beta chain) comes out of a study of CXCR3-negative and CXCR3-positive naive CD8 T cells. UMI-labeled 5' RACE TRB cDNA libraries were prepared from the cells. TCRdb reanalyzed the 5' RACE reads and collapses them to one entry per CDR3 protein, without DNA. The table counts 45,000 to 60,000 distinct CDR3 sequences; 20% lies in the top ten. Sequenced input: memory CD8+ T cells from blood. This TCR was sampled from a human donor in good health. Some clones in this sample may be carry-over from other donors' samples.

CDR3 in amino acids: CSASTLDRFNQPQHF. The chain uses TRBV20-1 and TRBJ1-5; TCRdb gives TRBD1 as the D gene, but with no DNA this cannot be confirmed. In germline, CDR1 is DFQATT, CDR2 SNEGSKA (reference sequence). This CDR3 has 15 amino acids.